What follows are 27 T cell receptor beta chains derived from one specimen sequenced in a study of cytomegalovirus exposure and HLA in healthy donors. The study ran its PCR with 60 Vbeta and 13 Jbeta primers. Using immunoSEQ multiplex PCR, the repertoire was profiled, and TCRdb retains in-frame clones only, with some absent. The top ten clones hold 2.6% of a sample with around 120,000 clones, 70% to 80% of them seen once. Sequenced input: PBMCs. Source of these receptors: a woman aged 60-75 years in good health and CMV-seropositive.

The chain has TRBV5-8 and TRBJ2-7; TRBD1 aligns across 8 bases. The CDR3 runs to 14 residues. Germline V gene lookup returns CDR1 SGHTS and CDR2 YDEGEE. Losses at the gene ends were 5 bases for V and 2 bases for J; bases not matched to a gene: 6. The CDR3 region is CASRQRTGTYEQYF. CDR3 bases: TGTGCCAGCAGACAACGGACAGGGACCTACGAGCAGTACTTC.

The gene calls are TRBV25-1 and TRBJ1-4; D remains ambiguous. Germline CDR1 MGHDK, CDR2 SYGVNS. V was trimmed by 6 bases and J by 10 bases, leaving 9 bases between them. This CDR3 spans 11 amino acids. The DNA for the CDR3 is TGTGCCAGCAGGGGTGGAGGAAAACTGTTTTTT. Its protein is CASRGGGKLFF. The variable domain in full, completed from reference TRBV25-1 and TRBJ1-4, reads EADIYQTPRYLVIGTGKKITLECSQTMGHDKMYWYQQDPGMELHLIHYSYGVNSTEKGDLSSESTVSRIRTEHFPLTLESARPSHTSQYLCASRGGGKLFFGSGTQLSVL.

The chain combines TRBV6-4 with TRBJ2-1; TRBD2 aligns across 9 bases. The CDR3 length is 21 residues. The V gene's germline CDR1 is MRHNA and CDR2 SNTAGT. Losses at the gene ends were 4 bases for V and 6 bases for J; bases not matched to a gene: 25. CDR3 nucleotides: TGTGCCAGCAGTGTCTCCCCTTATAAGACTAGCGGTATCGATTTCATCAATGAGCAGTTCTTC. Encoded protein: CASSVSPYKTSGIDFINEQFF.

This clone was seen only a few times. V and J are TRBV18 and TRBJ2-1; 9 bases are a match to TRBD1. The V gene end was trimmed by 2 bases and the J gene end by 4 bases; junction bases not matched to a gene: 3. The CDR3 length is 15 residues. Germline CDR1 KGHSH, CDR2 LQKENI. The CDR3 DNA is TGTGCCAGCTCACCAACAGGGGGCGGGTACAATGAGCAGTTCTTC. This encodes CASSPTGGGYNEQFF.

V usage is TRBV5-5 and J usage is TRBJ1-2, with D possibly being TRBD1 (5 bases). CDR1 and CDR2 from the germline V gene are SGHKS and YYEKEE (reference sequence). This CDR3 has 13 amino acids. Trimming took off 3 bases at V and 8 bases at J, with 14 bases between the two ends. The CDR3 spells CASSWGKVGGYTF. The CDR3 DNA reads TGTGCCAGCAGCTGGGGCAAAGTGGGCGGCTACACCTTC. Using reference TRBV5-5 and TRBJ1-2 for the parts outside the CDR3, the full variable domain is DAGVTQSPTHLIKTRGQQVTLRCSPISGHKSVSWYQQVLGQGPQFIFQYYEKEERGRGNFPDRFSARQFPNYSSELNVNALLLGDSALYLCASSWGKVGGYTFGSGTRLTVV.

V gene TRBV6-5 combines with J gene TRBJ2-3; 13 bases are a match to TRBD2. CDR3 length equals 16 residues. Losses at the gene ends were 4 bases for V and 6 bases for J; bases not matched to a gene: 7. Germline V gene sequence: CDR1 MNHEY, CDR2 SVGAGI. The CDR3 reads CASSSSGTSGVDTQYF. CDR3 coding DNA: TGTGCCAGCAGTTCCTCCGGGACTAGCGGGGTGGATACGCAGTATTTT.

This clone has a handful of counts. The V call is TRBV29-1, the J call TRBJ2-3; TRBD2 might be the D (6 bases). Looked up from germline, CDR1 is SQVTM and CDR2 is ANQGSEA. The CDR3 runs 13 residues. The V gene lost 4 bases and the J gene lost 1 base, with 9 bases spanning the gap. The CDR3 sequence is CSVVPGGTDTQYF. The CDR3 DNA is TGCAGCGTTGTTCCGGGGGGCACAGATACGCAGTATTTT.

This clone has just a few counts. The V gene is TRBV2, the J gene TRBJ1-2; 7 bases are shared with TRBD1. The CDR3 runs 13 residues. Germline CDR1 reads SNHLY; CDR2 reads FYNNEI. The trim removed 4 bases at V and 8 bases at J, leaving 7 bases unmatched. The CDR3 protein is CASSGQGEQGYTF. For the CDR3, the DNA is TGTGCCAGCAGTGGACAGGGAGAACAGGGCTACACCTTC. The variable domain in full, with the rest retrieved from reference TRBV2 and TRBJ1-2, is EPEVTQTPSHQVTQMGQEVILRCVPISNHLYFYWYRQILGQKVEFLVSFYNNEISEKSEIFDDQFSVERPDGSNFTLKIRSTKLEDSAMYFCASSGQGEQGYTFGSGTRLTVV.

The rearrangement links TRBV7-2 to TRBJ1-2; TRBD1 aligns across 8 bases. The CDR3 totals 15 residues. Germline V gene sequence: CDR1 SGHTA, CDR2 FQGNSA. V lost 4 bases to trimming and J lost 4 bases; unmatched junction nucleotides: 8. CDR3 protein: CASSSYPGQAYGYTF. The CDR3 region has the DNA TGTGCCAGCAGCTCCTACCCGGGACAGGCCTATGGCTACACCTTC. The full variable domain, its missing parts supplied by reference TRBV7-2 and TRBJ1-2, is GAGVSQSPSNKVTEKGKDVELRCDPISGHTALYWYRQSLGQGLEFLIYFQGNSAPDKSGLPSDRFSAERTGGSVSTLTIQRTQQEDSAVYLCASSSYPGQAYGYTFGSGTRLTVV.

The count of this clone is one. J is TRBJ2-7 and V is TRBV18; 9 nucleotides agree with TRBD1. Per germline, CDR1 KGHSH and CDR2 LQKENI. The V segment lost 0 bases and the J segment 3 bases; nucleotides outside the gene matches: 3. The CDR3 is 15 residues long. DNA for the CDR3: TGTGCCAGCTCACCACCGGGACAGGGAGACTACGAGCAGTACTTC. Protein product: CASSPPGQGDYEQYF.

The chain uses TRBV25-1 and TRBJ2-4, with 10 nucleotides matching TRBD1. The CDR3 extends over 13 amino acids. Germline values: CDR1 MGHDK, CDR2 SYGVNS. V trimming: 6 bases; J trimming: 9 bases; junction bases outside the gene matches: 5. In DNA, the CDR3 is TGTGCCAGCAGCGGGACAGGGGAGCGCATTCAGTACTTC. This gives the protein CASSGTGERIQYF.

The chain is built from TRBV7-2 and TRBJ1-6, with D hard to call. The V gene's germline CDR1 is SGHTA and CDR2 FQGNSA. This CDR3 contains 13 residues. V lost 3 bases to trimming and J lost 12 bases, with 12 bases between them. The CDR3, as DNA: TGTGCCAGCAGCTTCTTTGGTCGAGGACCCCTCCACTTT. The encoded protein is CASSFFGRGPLHF.

This clone was counted only a few times. The gene calls are TRBV6-5 and TRBJ2-3, with 8 bases lining up with TRBD2. Germline V gene data show CDR1 as MNHEY and CDR2 as SVGAGI. CDR3 length: 15 amino acids. Trimming removed 9 bases from V and 3 bases from J; junction bases left unmatched: 11. The CDR3 sequence: CASSQLGGGTDTQYF. The CDR3 DNA follows: TGTGCCAGTTCCCAGCTCGGCGGGGGGACAGATACGCAGTATTTT.

This clone was picked up a small number of times. The chain uses TRBV29-1 and TRBJ2-2, with 9 bases lining up with TRBD1. After removal of 7 bases from V and 4 bases from J, the junction contained 10 bases not matched to a gene. The germline CDR1 and CDR2 sequences are SQVTM and ANQGSEA. The CDR3 covers 15 residues. CDR3 amino acids: CSARTGQGGTGELFF. CDR3 nucleotides: TGCAGCGCAAGGACGGGACAGGGTGGCACCGGGGAGCTGTTTTTT.

Remarks on this clone: This sample also contains other DNA sequences that code for the same CDR3. The chain couples TRBV4-1 to TRBJ2-7; 8 nucleotides agree with TRBD1. The CDR3 loop spans 15 amino acids. CDR1 is MGHRA, CDR2 YSYEKL, per germline. The ends lost 4 bases at V and 0 bases at J; junction bases unmatched: 5. CDR3 sequence: CASSPGQEPSYEQYF. CDR3 nucleotide sequence: TGCGCCAGCAGCCCGGGACAGGAGCCCTCCTACGAGCAGTACTTC.

The V call is TRBV10-3, the J call TRBJ2-7, with a possible D match to TRBD1 (6 bases). V lost 10 bases and J 7 bases, leaving 20 bases between the germline ends. Germline V gene data show CDR1 as ENHRY and CDR2 as SYGVKD. The CDR3 has 13 amino acids. CDR3: CATLDRPSGEQYF. The CDR3 DNA follows: TGTGCCACCTTAGACAGGCCCTCAGGGGAGCAGTACTTC.

This chain joins TRBV2 and TRBJ2-7; 9 bases match TRBD1. The ends lost 6 bases at V and 3 bases at J; junction bases unmatched: 6. Per germline, CDR1 SNHLY and CDR2 FYNNEI. There are 14 residues in the CDR3. The DNA of the CDR3 is TGTGCCAGCAGAGCCGGGACAGGGCGCTACGAGCAGTACTTC. As protein: CASRAGTGRYEQYF.

V is TRBV6-5 and J is TRBJ2-7; maybe TRBD1 (5 bases). Trimming removed 7 bases from V and 5 bases from J, with 9 bases in between. This CDR3 spans 11 amino acids. The germline CDR1 and CDR2 sequences are MNHEY and SVGAGI. The CDR3 protein is CASMWGHEQYF. The CDR3 DNA reads TGTGCCAGCATGTGGGGCCACGAGCAGTACTTC.

There are a few counts of this clone. The chain links TRBV11-1 to TRBJ1-2; D possibly corresponds to TRBD1 (6 bases). V was shortened by 6 bases and J by 4 bases, with 21 bases between the two germline ends. Germline assignment: CDR1 SGHAT and CDR2 FQDESV (reference sequence). CDR3 size: 16 residues. This CDR3 reads CASSPDGQPGGYGYTF. The CDR3 DNA reads TGTGCCAGCAGTCCCGACGGACAGCCTGGAGGCTATGGCTACACCTTC.

The chain is built from TRBV5-1 and TRBJ2-5; tentative D call: TRBD2 (7 bases). In germline, CDR1 is SGHRS, CDR2 YFSETQ. The V end was cut by 7 bases, the J end by 9 bases, with 22 bases between. CDR3 length: 14 amino acids. The DNA of the CDR3 is TGCGCCAGCGCTTATGGGGGGGCAAAAACGGCCCAGTACTTC. This gives the protein CASAYGGAKTAQYF.

As regards this clone: This same CDR3 is encoded by further DNA sequences in the sample. The chain is built from TRBV4-2 and TRBJ1-3, with D hard to call. CDR3 size: 16 residues. The V end lost 6 bases, the J end lost 0 bases, and 15 bases lay between the germline ends. Germline V CDR1 and CDR2: LGHNA, YNFKEQ. The CDR3 DNA is TGTGCCAGCAGTCGGGAAGAGCGGGGCTCTGGAAACACCATATATTTT. This gives the protein CASSREERGSGNTIYF.

This clone was counted a single time. V is TRBV11-3 and J is TRBJ2-3; tentative D call: TRBD1 (6 bases). Trimming shortened V by 1 base and J by 3 bases, and 11 bases separated the two germline ends. The germline V gene has CDR1 SGHNT and CDR2 YENEEA. The CDR3 spans 15 residues. The CDR3, as DNA: TGTGCCAGCAGCTTAGGTGGACAGACAACAGATACGCAGTATTTT. Its translation is CASSLGGQTTDTQYF.

The chain carries TRBV10-2 and TRBJ2-7; 7 bases align to TRBD2. This CDR3 spans 15 amino acids. From germline, CDR1 is WSHSY and CDR2 SAAADI. Trimming removed 3 bases from V and 3 bases from J; junction bases left unmatched: 8. CDR3 region: CASSDPGGGIYEQYF. As DNA, the CDR3 is TGCGCCAGCAGTGACCCTGGCGGGGGTATCTACGAGCAGTACTTC.

The gene calls are TRBV19 and TRBJ1-6; D might be TRBD1 (5 bases). The V gene's germline CDR1 is LNHDA and CDR2 SQIVND (reference sequence). V gave up 5 bases and J gave up 10 bases, with 21 bases separating them. CDR3 length: 16 residues. CDR3 loop: CASSPNSGTGGSPLHF. In DNA form, the CDR3 reads TGTGCCAGTAGTCCAAACTCCGGGACTGGGGGATCACCCCTCCACTTT.

V and J are TRBV19 and TRBJ1-2; a weak D match, TRBD1 (5 bases). Germline assignment: CDR1 LNHDA and CDR2 SQIVND (reference sequence). Trimming took off 10 bases at V and 6 bases at J, with 18 bases between the two ends. This CDR3 contains 13 residues. DNA of the CDR3: TGTGCCACCTTCCGGGGGGTTCAGAATGGCTACACCTTC. Translated, it gives CATFRGVQNGYTF.

The chain combines TRBV9 with TRBJ1-1; TRBD1 matches at 7 bases. Germline lookup yields CDR1 SGDLS and CDR2 YYNGEE. Trimming cost V 0 bases and J 1 base; bases outside gene matches: 3. This CDR3 region has 15 residues. CDR3 in amino acids: CASSVVGTANTEAFF. CDR3 bases: TGTGCCAGCAGCGTAGTAGGGACAGCGAACACTGAAGCTTTCTTT.

V usage is TRBV27 and J usage is TRBJ1-2; D is perhaps TRBD1 (6 bases). V lost 5 bases and J 0 bases, leaving 13 bases between the germline ends. The CDR3 has 15 residues. CDR1 MNHEY and CDR2 SMNVEV come from the germline V gene (reference sequence). CDR3 coding DNA: TGTGCCAGCAGTCTCGGGACACCCACTAACTATGGCTACACCTTC. Translating it yields CASSLGTPTNYGYTF.